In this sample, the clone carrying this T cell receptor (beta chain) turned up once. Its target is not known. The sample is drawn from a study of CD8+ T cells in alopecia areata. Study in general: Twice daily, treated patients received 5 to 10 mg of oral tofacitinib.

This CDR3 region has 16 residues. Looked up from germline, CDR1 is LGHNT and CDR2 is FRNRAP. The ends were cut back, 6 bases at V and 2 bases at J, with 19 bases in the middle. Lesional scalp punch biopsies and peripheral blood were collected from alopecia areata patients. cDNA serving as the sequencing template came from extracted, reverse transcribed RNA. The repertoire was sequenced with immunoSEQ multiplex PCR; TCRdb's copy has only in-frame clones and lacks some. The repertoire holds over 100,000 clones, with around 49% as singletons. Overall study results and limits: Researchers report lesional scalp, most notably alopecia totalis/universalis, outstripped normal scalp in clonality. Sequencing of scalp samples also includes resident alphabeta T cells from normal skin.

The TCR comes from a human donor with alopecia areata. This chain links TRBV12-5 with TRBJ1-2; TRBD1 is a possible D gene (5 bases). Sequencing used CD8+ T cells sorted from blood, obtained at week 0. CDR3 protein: CASGPSWTIKNYGYTF. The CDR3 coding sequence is TGTGCTAGTGGCCCATCTTGGACAATTAAAAACTATGGCTACACCTTC.